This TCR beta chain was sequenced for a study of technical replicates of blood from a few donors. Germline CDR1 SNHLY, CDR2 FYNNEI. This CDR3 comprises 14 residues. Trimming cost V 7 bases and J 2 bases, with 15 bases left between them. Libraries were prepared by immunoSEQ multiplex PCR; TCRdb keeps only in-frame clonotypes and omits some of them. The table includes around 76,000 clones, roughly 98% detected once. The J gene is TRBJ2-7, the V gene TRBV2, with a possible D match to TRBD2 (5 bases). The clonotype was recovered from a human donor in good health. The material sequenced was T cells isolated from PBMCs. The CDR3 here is CASKQEAGPYEQYF. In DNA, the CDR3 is TGTGCCAGCAAGCAGGAGGCTGGGCCCTACGAGCAGTACTTC.